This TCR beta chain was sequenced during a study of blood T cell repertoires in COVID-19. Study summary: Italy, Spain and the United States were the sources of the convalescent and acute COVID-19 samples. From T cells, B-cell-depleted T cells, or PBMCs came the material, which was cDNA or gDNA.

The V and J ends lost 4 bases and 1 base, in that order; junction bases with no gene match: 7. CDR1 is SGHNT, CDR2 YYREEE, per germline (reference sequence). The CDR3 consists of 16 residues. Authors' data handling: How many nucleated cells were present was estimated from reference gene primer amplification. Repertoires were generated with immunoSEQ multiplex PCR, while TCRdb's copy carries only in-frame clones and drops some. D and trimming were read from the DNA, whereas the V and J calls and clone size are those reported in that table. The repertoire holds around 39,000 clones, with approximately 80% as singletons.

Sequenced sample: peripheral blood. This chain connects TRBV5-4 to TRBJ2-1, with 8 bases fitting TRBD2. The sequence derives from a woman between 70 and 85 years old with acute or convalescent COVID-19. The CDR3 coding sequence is TGTGCCAGCAGCCCCGGGGGGGACAAGTCCTACAATGAGCAGTTCTTC. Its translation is CASSPGGDKSYNEQFF.